Each of the 32 T cell receptor beta chains below was sequenced from the same sample in a study of T cells in localized non-small cell lung cancer. Only in-frame clones appear in the TCRdb table, and some are missing; sequencing was by immunoSEQ multiplex PCR. The sample comprises roughly 84,000 clones, more than 75% of which are singletons, and 20% to 25% rests with the top ten. Source: peripheral blood, taken before any cancer treatment. Receptors were obtained from a woman aged 35-75 years with stage I squamous cell lung carcinoma.

The chain recombines TRBV5-6 with TRBJ2-3; D perhaps matches TRBD1 (6 bases). The CDR3 runs to 16 residues. The germline V gene has CDR1 SGHDT and CDR2 YYEEEE. V was clipped by 5 bases and J by 0 bases, with 16 bases between them. CDR3 nucleotides: TGTGCCAGCAGGGTATGGACAGTCTTGAGCACAGATACGCAGTATTTT. Encoded protein: CASRVWTVLSTDTQYF.

This rearrangement joins TRBV19 to TRBJ1-3; D might be TRBD1 (5 bases). CDR3 length: 14 amino acids. The germline V gene encodes CDR1 LNHDA and CDR2 SQIVND (reference sequence). Deletions cut 0 bases from V and 7 bases from J, with 10 bases between. The CDR3 protein is CASSIDGGLNTIYF. CDR3 in DNA: TGTGCCAGTAGTATAGATGGGGGTCTGAACACCATATATTTT. The full variable domain, rest sourced from reference TRBV19 and TRBJ1-3, is DGGITQSPKYLFRKEGQNVTLSCEQNLNHDAMYWYRQDPGQGLRLIYYSQIVNDFQKGDIAEGYSVSREKKESFPLTVTSAQKNPTAFYLCASSIDGGLNTIYFGEGSWLTVV.

This chain connects TRBV16 to TRBJ2-1; 11 positions agree with TRBD2. The ends lost 4 bases at V and 2 bases at J; junction bases unmatched: 4. The CDR3 is 16 amino acids. The V gene's germline CDR1 is KGHSY and CDR2 FQNENV. CDR3 region: CASSPTSGGAYNEQFF. CDR3 in DNA: TGTGCCAGCAGCCCCACTAGCGGGGGCGCCTACAATGAGCAGTTCTTC.

In this sample, this clone turned up a few times. The V and J genes are TRBV2 and TRBJ2-2; D is possibly TRBD1 (6 bases). The CDR3 consists of 21 residues. CDR1 SNHLY and CDR2 FYNNEI come from the germline V gene. V lost 5 bases and J 3 bases, leaving 31 bases between the germline ends. Written as DNA, the CDR3 is TGTGCCAGCAGTTACCCTGTTACGGGACAACTCGGTAATACGGACACCGGGGAGCTGTTTTTT. Translated: CASSYPVTGQLGNTDTGELFF.

The CDR3, as DNA: TGTGCCAGCGGCCGGGACAGGGCCAAAAACATTCAGTACTTC. Translating gives CASGRDRAKNIQYF. The chain recombines TRBV6-1 with TRBJ2-4; TRBD1 aligns across 8 bases. The J segment lost 1 base and the V segment lost 8 bases, leaving 4 bases of the junction unmatched. CDR3 length equals 14 residues. Germline-derived CDR1 and CDR2 are MNHNS and SASEGT.

The chain combines TRBV11-2 with TRBJ2-2; 10 bases map to TRBD2. Germline V gene data show CDR1 as SGHAT and CDR2 as FQNNGV. CDR3 length equals 19 residues. The junction had 10 bases not matched to a gene; V was cut back by 1 base and J by 2 bases. DNA for the CDR3: TGTGCCAGCAGCTTAGGTTTTGGGTCTAGCGGGAGAAACACCGGGGAGCTGTTTTTT. Translation: CASSLGFGSSGRNTGELFF.

This rearrangement joins TRBV6-6 to TRBJ1-1; tentatively, D is TRBD1 (5 bases). CDR3 size: 13 residues. Trimming removed 7 bases at V and 3 bases at J, with 12 bases between. The germline V gene has CDR1 MNHNY and CDR2 SVGAGI (reference sequence). The CDR3 is CASNRGGYTEAFF. The CDR3 nucleotides are TGTGCCAGCAATCGGGGCGGGTACACTGAAGCTTTCTTT.

This clone was seen once. This chain connects TRBV5-1 to TRBJ1-4; the match to TRBD1 covers 8 bases. CDR1 SGHRS and CDR2 YFSETQ come from the germline V gene. V dropped 4 bases and J dropped 8; count of bases not matched to a gene: 7. This CDR3 is 14 amino acids long. CDR3 DNA: TGCGCCAGCAGCGTGACAGGGGCGGGGGAAAAACTGTTTTTT. Translating gives CASSVTGAGEKLFF.

The V call is TRBV6-5, the J call TRBJ2-5; no clear D. V was cut by 5 bases and J by 2 bases, with 3 bases left in between. CDR3 length equals 11 residues. The germline CDR1 and CDR2 sequences are MNHEY and SVGAGI. The DNA of the CDR3 is TGTGCCAGCAGTGTACAAGAGACCCAGTACTTC. Translating it yields CASSVQETQYF.

V usage is TRBV7-9 and J usage is TRBJ2-7; D is perhaps TRBD1 or TRBD2 (5 bases each). The CDR3 is 15 amino acids. The V gene's germline CDR1 is SEHNR and CDR2 FQNEAQ (reference sequence). V was pared by 3 bases and J by 5 bases, with 17 bases between. This CDR3 is CASSLGPQGSHEQYF. The DNA for the CDR3 is TGTGCCAGCAGCTTGGGACCGCAGGGCAGCCACGAGCAGTACTTC.

The chain couples TRBV6-6 to TRBJ1-6, with a possible D match to TRBD1 (5 bases). The V end lost 4 bases, the J end lost 14 bases, and 12 bases lay between the germline ends. Germline assignment: CDR1 MNHNY and CDR2 SVGAGI (reference sequence). The length of the CDR3 is 12 residues. Here the CDR3 DNA reads TGTGCCAGCAGTTCTTCAGGGTTCACCCTCCACTTT. It encodes CASSSSGFTLHF.

The CDR3 coding sequence is TGTGCCAGTACTTGGACAGATGGCTACACCTTC. Amino acids: CASTWTDGYTF. The chain recombines TRBV19 with TRBJ1-2, with a possible D match to TRBD1 (6 bases). Trimming stripped 7 bases from V and 6 bases from J, with 9 bases between. CDR1 LNHDA and CDR2 SQIVND come from the germline V gene (reference sequence). This CDR3 contains 11 residues.

The V and J genes are TRBV6-1 and TRBJ2-3; 13 bases fit TRBD2. The germline gives CDR1 MNHNS, CDR2 SASEGT. The CDR3 has 16 amino acids. Trimming cost V 4 bases and J 5 bases; bases outside gene matches: 6. CDR3 sequence (DNA): TGTGCCAGCAGTGTTACTAGCGGGGGGGGAAGAGATACGCAGTATTTT. Its translation: CASSVTSGGGRDTQYF.

The J gene is TRBJ2-6, the V gene TRBV15, with TRBD1 as a possible D gene (6 bases). The V gene lost 4 bases and the J gene lost 2 bases, with 9 bases spanning the gap. Germline-derived CDR1 and CDR2 are LNHNV and YYDKDF (reference sequence). The CDR3 is made up of 15 amino acids. The CDR3 DNA reads as TGTGCCACCAGCAAAGGACAGACTGGGGCCAACGTCCTGACTTTC. Protein sequence: CATSKGQTGANVLTF.

The V call is TRBV30, the J call TRBJ1-2, with 8 bases fitting TRBD1. V lost 2 bases to trimming and J lost 7 bases; unmatched junction nucleotides: 6. Looked up from germline, CDR1 is GTSNPN and CDR2 is SVGIG (reference sequence). The CDR3 runs 13 residues. CDR3 residues: CAWSPQGAGGYTF. CDR3 bases: TGTGCCTGGAGTCCCCAGGGGGCGGGTGGCTACACCTTC.

This clone was counted between two and nine times. The chain has TRBV27 and TRBJ1-2; D is ambiguous. Germline V lookup: CDR1 MNHEY, CDR2 SMNVEV (reference sequence). V lost 3 bases and J 5 bases, leaving 10 bases between the germline ends. The CDR3 runs 13 residues. CDR3 sequence: CASSLSVTYGYTF. The CDR3, as DNA: TGTGCCAGCAGTTTGTCGGTAACTTATGGCTACACCTTC.

This chain uses TRBV6-5 with TRBJ1-2; the D gene is possibly TRBD1 (6 bases). Trimming stripped 6 bases from V and 8 bases from J, with 19 bases between. CDR1 MNHEY and CDR2 SVGAGI come from the germline V gene. This CDR3 is built from 14 residues. CDR3 sequence: CASSPSRDTRGYTF. The CDR3 nucleotides are TGTGCCAGCAGCCCCTCGAGGGACACGAGGGGCTACACCTTC.

V is TRBV2 and J is TRBJ1-2, with 10 bases aligning to TRBD1. Germline values: CDR1 SNHLY, CDR2 FYNNEI. The CDR3 covers 15 residues. Trimming cost V 6 bases and J 2 bases; bases outside gene matches: 6. For the CDR3, the DNA is TGTGCCAGCAGGACAGGGGGCGGTCTCAACTATGGCTACACCTTC. Translating gives CASRTGGGLNYGYTF.

This clone has just one count. For the CDR3, the DNA is TGCGCCAGCAGCTTGGAGACAGTCATGAACACTGAAGCTTTCTTT. This translates into CASSLETVMNTEAFF. V gene TRBV5-1 combines with J gene TRBJ1-1, with D perhaps matching TRBD1 (5 bases). The length of the CDR3 is 15 residues. Germline lookup yields CDR1 SGHRS and CDR2 YFSETQ. V gave up 0 bases and J gave up 0 bases, with 9 bases separating them.

CDR3 bases: TGTGCCAGCAGTCCCCGGGACGGGACGGGCACTGAAGCTTTCTTT. Translated, it gives CASSPRDGTGTEAFF. The chain links TRBV28 to TRBJ1-1; possibly TRBD1 for D (5 bases). The CDR3 has 15 amino acids. Germline CDR1 reads MDHEN; CDR2 reads SYDVKM. The germline V and J ends were trimmed by 5 bases and 4 bases, with 17 bases remaining between them.

The chain joins TRBV7-9 to TRBJ1-2; 8 bases line up with TRBD1. This CDR3 is built from 13 residues. CDR1 is SEHNR and CDR2 is FQNEAQ in the germline V gene (reference sequence). V lost 5 bases to trimming and J lost 4 bases; unmatched junction nucleotides: 3. Written as DNA, the CDR3 is TGTGCCAGCAGCCCGGACAGGGCCTATGGCTACACCTTC. This codes for CASSPDRAYGYTF.

V is TRBV19 and J is TRBJ2-2; D gene uncertain. Germline V gene sequence: CDR1 LNHDA, CDR2 SQIVND (reference sequence). V lost 0 bases and J lost 1, with 12 bases in between. The CDR3 is 17 amino acids. Here the CDR3 reads CASSIDRRSRNTGELFF. The CDR3, as DNA: TGTGCCAGTAGTATAGACAGGCGTTCGAGGAACACCGGGGAGCTGTTTTTT.

The rearrangement joins TRBV2 to TRBJ1-2; a possible D gene is TRBD1 (5 bases). The germline V and J ends were trimmed by 5 bases and 2 bases, with 12 bases remaining between them. This CDR3 spans 14 amino acids. Per the germline V gene, CDR1 is SNHLY and CDR2 is FYNNEI. As DNA, the CDR3 is TGTGCCAGCAGTACCCGACGGGGGAACTATGGCTACACCTTC. Its translation: CASSTRRGNYGYTF. Full variable domain (remainder filled in from reference TRBV2 and TRBJ1-2): EPEVTQTPSHQVTQMGQEVILRCVPISNHLYFYWYRQILGQKVEFLVSFYNNEISEKSEIFDDQFSVERPDGSNFTLKIRSTKLEDSAMYFCASSTRRGNYGYTFGSGTRLTVV.

This sequence joins TRBV11-1 and TRBJ2-7, with D perhaps TRBD1 (5 bases). V lost 1 base and J lost 8, with 12 bases in between. The CDR3 sequence is 13 residues long. The germline CDR1 and CDR2 sequences are SGHAT and FQDESV (reference sequence). CDR3 amino acids: CASSLVAGLQQYF. The CDR3 DNA reads TGTGCCAGCAGCTTAGTCGCAGGGCTGCAGCAGTACTTC.

In its sample, this clone was seen a few times. The chain recombines TRBV6-5 with TRBJ1-1; no reliable D call. Trimming shortened V by 5 bases and J by 0 bases, and 10 bases separated the two germline ends. CDR1 is MNHEY and CDR2 is SVGAGI in the germline V gene. The CDR3 is 14 amino acids. The CDR3 nucleotides read TGTGCCAGCAGTACGATGGTGATGAACACTGAAGCTTTCTTT. It yields the protein CASSTMVMNTEAFF.

The rearrangement joins TRBV18 to TRBJ1-2; TRBD1 matches at 7 bases. The junction had 10 bases not matched to a gene; V was cut back by 5 bases and J by 10 bases. CDR1 KGHSH and CDR2 LQKENI come from the germline V gene. CDR3 length: 13 residues. The CDR3 coding sequence is TGTGCCAGCTCAAACTCCGGGACAGCCGACTACACCTTC. Residues: CASSNSGTADYTF.

This clone was picked up one time. V is TRBV6-6 and J is TRBJ2-2, with D tentatively TRBD1 (5 bases). This CDR3 is built from 13 residues. Trimming removed 10 bases at V and 0 bases at J, with 9 bases between. Germline CDR1 is MNHNY and CDR2 is SVGAGI (reference sequence). The DNA of the CDR3 is TGTGCCACCAGGGAAGCGAACACCGGGGAGCTGTTTTTT. As protein: CATREANTGELFF.

The chain combines TRBV6-5 with TRBJ2-7, with D unresolved. CDR3 size: 13 residues. Trimming shortened V by 7 bases and J by 0 bases, and 10 bases separated the two germline ends. Germline assignment: CDR1 MNHEY and CDR2 SVGAGI. CDR3 nucleotide sequence: TGTGCCAGCACCGGACGGAACTCCTACGAGCAGTACTTC. It specifies CASTGRNSYEQYF.

The chain combines TRBV14 with TRBJ1-3; 7 bases map to TRBD1. Germline assignment: CDR1 SGHDN and CDR2 FVKESK. This CDR3 has 14 residues. V was pared by 4 bases and J by 7 bases, with 7 bases of the junction left unmatched. CDR3 nucleotide sequence: TGTGCCAGCAGCCCACAGGGGCCCTGGAACACCATATATTTT. It is translated as CASSPQGPWNTIYF.

The chain links TRBV5-4 to TRBJ2-7; possible D gene TRBD2, 7 bases. This CDR3 region has 15 residues. Trimming stripped 2 bases from V and 1 base from J, with 13 bases between. Looked up from germline, CDR1 is SGHNT and CDR2 is YYREEE (reference sequence). The CDR3 protein is CASSFGGGLSYEQYF. The CDR3 bases are TGTGCCAGCAGCTTCGGCGGGGGCCTTTCCTACGAGCAGTACTTC.

The V call is TRBV11-2, the J call TRBJ2-4, with 8 bases aligning to TRBD2. Germline lookup yields CDR1 SGHAT and CDR2 FQNNGV. This CDR3 contains 16 residues. V gave up 4 bases and J gave up 3 bases; unmatched junction bases: 8. The CDR3 bases are TGTGCCAGCAGCTCTAGCGGGCCGGGCGGCAAAAACATTCAGTACTTC. Translation: CASSSSGPGGKNIQYF.

V is TRBV19 and J is TRBJ2-7; D may be TRBD2 (6 bases). CDR3 length equals 14 residues. The germline CDR1 and CDR2 sequences are LNHDA and SQIVND (reference sequence). Trimming pared 5 bases from V and 7 bases from J, leaving 18 bases between. CDR3 sequence (DNA): TGTGCCAGTAGTGTGGGACTCCTGAGTGGGGAGCAGTACTTC. It yields the protein CASSVGLLSGEQYF.